The rows below give T cell receptor beta chains drawn from one sample of a study of shared clonotypes between healthy human individuals. Produced via immunoSEQ multiplex PCR; TCRdb's table is partial and in-frame only. Of approximately 2.3 million clones listed, approximately 95% are singletons. The specimen sequenced was naive CD4+ T cells from PBMCs. These receptors were obtained from a man aged 18 to 30 in good health. Some clones in this sample may be carry-over from other donors' samples. The CDR3 runs from the conserved cysteine through the conserved F or W. Fields, in order: V gene, CDR3 length, clone size, D gene, J gene, CDR3 DNA, CDR3 protein. D genes are given only for firm matches. Clone size is shown for a subset of rows, as once, few, many or a class of expanded clone.

V gene: TRBV4-2; CDR3 length: 16; clone size: NA; D gene: NA; J gene: TRBJ2-3; CDR3 DNA: TGTGCCAGCAGCCGGTCGGGGGCCCGGGGGGCAGATACGCAGTATTTT; CDR3 protein: CASSRSGARGADTQYF
V gene: TRBV28; CDR3 length: 16; clone size: NA; D gene: TRBD1; J gene: TRBJ2-7; CDR3 DNA: TGTGCCAGCAGCCCCTCGGCAAGGACAGGGTCCTACGAGCAGTACTTC; CDR3 protein: CASSPSARTGSYEQYF
V gene: TRBV6-5; CDR3 length: 15; clone size: NA; D gene: NA; J gene: TRBJ2-1; CDR3 DNA: TGTGCCAGCAGGTCGGGAGTTGGGTCCTACAATGAGCAGTTCTTC; CDR3 protein: CASRSGVGSYNEQFF
V gene: TRBV6-1; CDR3 length: 13; clone size: NA; D gene: NA; J gene: TRBJ2-7; CDR3 DNA: TGTGCCAGCAGTGTCCTATACTCCTACGAGCAGTACTTC; CDR3 protein: CASSVLYSYEQYF
V gene: TRBV5-1; CDR3 length: 14; clone size: NA; D gene: NA; J gene: TRBJ2-7; CDR3 DNA: TGCGCCAGCGGCCGGGACGCAGGGTCCTACGAGCAGTACTTC; CDR3 protein: CASGRDAGSYEQYF
V gene: TRBV2; CDR3 length: 16; clone size: NA; D gene: NA; J gene: TRBJ2-7; CDR3 DNA: TGTGCCAGCAGTGAAGGGAACAGTTATAGCTCCTACGAGCAGTACTTC; CDR3 protein: CASSEGNSYSSYEQYF
V gene: TRBV19; CDR3 length: 15; clone size: NA; D gene: NA; J gene: TRBJ1-2; CDR3 DNA: TGTGCCAGTAGTATCACCCTTCTAGGCAACTATGGCTACACCTTC; CDR3 protein: CASSITLLGNYGYTF
V gene: TRBV7-2; CDR3 length: 14; clone size: NA; D gene: NA; J gene: TRBJ2-7; CDR3 DNA: TGTGCCAGCAGCTTTAGCAGGGGTCGGAACGAGCAGTACTTC; CDR3 protein: CASSFSRGRNEQYF
V gene: TRBV5-1; CDR3 length: 15; clone size: once; D gene: TRBD1; J gene: TRBJ2-5; CDR3 DNA: TGCGCCAGCAGCCCTATTCGGGGACAGCAAGAGACCCAGTACTTC; CDR3 protein: CASSPIRGQQETQYF
V gene: TRBV19; CDR3 length: 20; clone size: NA; D gene: TRBD2; J gene: TRBJ2-7; CDR3 DNA: TGTGCCAGTAGTAAGGTCTTCGGGACTAGCGGGAGAGGGAGCTCCTACGAGCAGTACTTC; CDR3 protein: CASSKVFGTSGRGSSYEQYF
V gene: TRBV5-6; CDR3 length: 15; clone size: NA; D gene: NA; J gene: TRBJ2-2; CDR3 DNA: TGTGCCAGCAGGATTTTGGGCCCTGACACCGGGGAGCTGTTTTTT; CDR3 protein: CASRILGPDTGELFF
V gene: TRBV27; CDR3 length: 15; clone size: NA; D gene: TRBD1; J gene: TRBJ2-7; CDR3 DNA: TGTGCCAGCAGTTATAGACAGGGACGCACCTACGAGCAGTACTTC; CDR3 protein: CASSYRQGRTYEQYF
V gene: TRBV21-1; CDR3 length: 12; clone size: once; D gene: NA; J gene: TRBJ1-2; CDR3 DNA: TGTGCCAGCAGCAAACCGTCGGGGGGCTACACCTTC; CDR3 protein: CASSKPSGGYTF
V gene: TRBV29-1; CDR3 length: 13; clone size: NA; D gene: TRBD1; J gene: TRBJ1-4; CDR3 DNA: TGCAGCGTCGCGGGACAGGGAAGAGAAAAACTGTTTTTT; CDR3 protein: CSVAGQGREKLFF
V gene: TRBV5-1; CDR3 length: 13; clone size: NA; D gene: NA; J gene: TRBJ2-6; CDR3 DNA: TGCGCCAGCAGCTTTGCTGGGGCCAACGTCCTGACTTTC; CDR3 protein: CASSFAGANVLTF
V gene: TRBV7-3; CDR3 length: 14; clone size: NA; D gene: NA; J gene: TRBJ1-1; CDR3 DNA: TGTGCCAGCAGCCTAGCCCGGGCGAACACTGAAGCTTTCTTT; CDR3 protein: CASSLARANTEAFF
V gene: TRBV2; CDR3 length: 11; clone size: NA; D gene: NA; J gene: TRBJ1-1; CDR3 DNA: TGTGCTTCGGGCTGGAACACTGAAGCTTTCTTT; CDR3 protein: CASGWNTEAFF
V gene: TRBV28; CDR3 length: 14; clone size: NA; D gene: NA; J gene: TRBJ2-1; CDR3 DNA: TGTGCCAGCACGCGCCCCGGGGGCTACAATGAGCAGTTCTTC; CDR3 protein: CASTRPGGYNEQFF
V gene: TRBV5-4; CDR3 length: 15; clone size: NA; D gene: TRBD2; J gene: TRBJ2-1; CDR3 DNA: TGTGCCAGCAGCCCCGGGACTAGCGGGAGGGATGAGCAGTTCTTC; CDR3 protein: CASSPGTSGRDEQFF
V gene: TRBV20-1; CDR3 length: 11; clone size: NA; D gene: NA; J gene: TRBJ2-7; CDR3 DNA: TGCAGTGCTTCCACTTCGGAGGAGCAGTACTTC; CDR3 protein: CSASTSEEQYF